The 30 T cell receptor beta chains below all came from one sample that was sequenced in a study of glioma-infiltrating T cells (dated by TCRdb to the mid-2010s). Data came from an Illumina MiSeq. TCR alpha and beta CDR3 regions were amplified with the iRepertoire nested amplicon-rescue multiplex PCR (arm-PCR) platform from RNA. Using fastp at Q25 and MiXCR, TCRdb reprocessed the public reads and kept productive beta chains. Merged by CDR3 protein, the rows form single entries marked with the most common genes and DNA. Across this sample there are about 140,000 distinct CDR3 sequences, with about 39% seen only once. The ten largest make up about a fifth of the sample. Sequenced sample: glioma tissue, nonneoplastic brain tissue, or PBMCs (not recorded which). These receptors all stem from a human donor with low-grade glioma or glioblastoma, undergoing nonglioma brain surgery, or in good health (not recorded which).

This chain connects TRBV6-5 to TRBJ2-7; tentatively, D is TRBD2 (6 bases). The J call may be faulty, since TRBJ2-5 better matches the DNA end. This CDR3 has 15 amino acids. CDR1 MNHEY and CDR2 SVGAGI come from the germline V gene. The CDR3 sequence: CASIRGKSPAETQYF. The CDR3, as DNA: TGTGCCAGCATTCGGGGGAAGAGTCCGGCGGAGACCCAGTACTTC.

This clonotype appeared many times. The V call is TRBV27, the J call TRBJ1-5; D not certain. V was cut by 0 bases and J by 3 bases, with 9 bases left in between. In germline, CDR1 is MNHEY, CDR2 SMNVEV (reference sequence). This CDR3 contains 15 residues. In DNA, the CDR3 is TGTGCCAGCAGTTTATCGAGCCAGATCAATCAGCCCCAGCATTTT. Encoded protein: CASSLSSQINQPQHF.

This clonotype was observed a handful of times. This chain joins TRBV28 and TRBJ1-6; 7 positions match TRBD1. V gave up 8 bases and J gave up 10 bases; unmatched junction bases: 11. Germline assignment: CDR1 MDHEN and CDR2 SYDVKM. This CDR3 comprises 14 residues. The CDR3 sequence: CASVLGGSGSPLHF. In DNA form, the CDR3 reads TGTGCCAGCGTCCTAGGGGGCTCAGGATCACCCCTCCACTTT.

The rearrangement joins TRBV6-6 to TRBJ2-7, with D uncertain. The V end was cut by 2 bases, the J end by 6 bases, with 11 bases between. The CDR3 is made up of 13 amino acids. CDR1 is MNHNY, CDR2 SVGAGI, per germline (reference sequence). In DNA form, the CDR3 reads TGTGCCAGCAGTTACCTTGCGGTTCCCGAGCAGTACTTC. Amino acid sequence: CASSYLAVPEQYF.

This clonotype was seen a handful of times. The gene calls are TRBV20-1 and TRBJ2-5; 11 nucleotides align to TRBD2. After removal of 5 bases from V and 5 bases from J, the junction contained 7 bases not matched to a gene. The CDR3 length is 14 residues. Germline V gene lookup returns CDR1 DFQATT and CDR2 SNEGSKA (reference sequence). The CDR3 DNA reads TGCAGTGCTGAACTAGCGGGGGCGCGGGAGACCCAGTACTTC. This sequence encodes CSAELAGARETQYF.

The V call is TRBV4-1, the J call TRBJ2-7; maybe TRBD2 (5 bases). Trimming stripped 0 bases from V and 1 base from J, with 10 bases between. The germline gives CDR1 MGHRA, CDR2 YSYEKL. CDR3 length: 15 residues. CDR3 region: CASSQESSRSYEQYF. The DNA of the CDR3 is TGCGCCAGCAGCCAAGAGTCTAGCCGTTCCTACGAGCAGTACTTC.

The chain has TRBV7-2 and TRBJ1-5, with TRBD1 matching over 7 bases. V was pared by 3 bases and J by 4 bases, with 3 bases of the junction left unmatched. CDR3 size: 14 residues. Germline CDR1 SGHTA, CDR2 FQGNSA. The CDR3, as DNA: TGTGCCAGCAGCTTCCAGGGGGGTAATCAGCCCCAGCATTTT. Amino acids: CASSFQGGNQPQHF.

V usage is TRBV6-6 and J usage is TRBJ2-1; D is possibly TRBD1 (6 bases). The CDR3 sequence is 13 residues long. The germline V gene encodes CDR1 MNHNY and CDR2 SVGAGI (reference sequence). V gave up 5 bases and J gave up 4 bases, with 9 bases separating them. The CDR3 is CASSQDRYNEQFF. CDR3 DNA sequence: TGTGCCAGCAGTCAAGACAGGTACAATGAGCAGTTCTTC.

The genes are TRBV19 and TRBJ1-5; 9 bases align to TRBD1. This CDR3 is built from 16 residues. V lost 1 base, J lost 5 bases, and 6 bases stayed unmatched. Germline CDR1 is LNHDA and CDR2 is SQIVND (reference sequence). The CDR3 sequence is CASSIVTGGPYQPQHF. The CDR3 nucleotides read TGTGCCAGTAGTATAGTAACAGGGGGCCCCTATCAGCCCCAGCATTTT. Full variable domain (missing parts from reference TRBV19 and TRBJ1-5): DGGITQSPKYLFRKEGQNVTLSCEQNLNHDAMYWYRQDPGQGLRLIYYSQIVNDFQKGDIAEGYSVSREKKESFPLTVTSAQKNPTAFYLCASSIVTGGPYQPQHFGDGTRLSIL.

This clonotype appeared a few times. The chain employs TRBV27 and TRBJ1-2; TRBD1 might be the D (6 bases). Germline CDR1 MNHEY, CDR2 SMNVEV (reference sequence). This CDR3 is built from 14 residues. V lost 5 bases and J 5 bases, leaving 15 bases between the germline ends. In nucleotides, the CDR3 is TGTGCCAGCAGTACCCCAGGGGCAACATATGGCTACACCTTC. Its protein product is CASSTPGATYGYTF.

This clonotype was found a few times. This chain links TRBV6-1 with TRBJ1-1; maybe TRBD1 (6 bases). The length of the CDR3 is 18 residues. The germline CDR1 and CDR2 sequences are MNHNS and SASEGT. The V end was cut by 0 bases, the J end by 0 bases, with 17 bases between. This chain's CDR3 is CASSEAQQGLLMNTEAFF. CDR3 sequence (DNA): TGTGCCAGCAGTGAAGCGCAACAGGGTCTTCTCATGAACACTGAAGCTTTCTTT.

This clonotype was seen a few times. J is TRBJ2-5 and V is TRBV7-2, with 7 bases aligning to TRBD2. CDR3 length: 16 residues. CDR1 SGHTA and CDR2 FQGNSA come from the germline V gene. The junction had 5 bases not matched to a gene; V was cut back by 0 bases and J by 1 base. Here the CDR3 DNA reads TGTGCCAGCAGCTTAGCGCCAGCGGGGACCCAAGAGACCCAGTACTTC. This gives the protein CASSLAPAGTQETQYF.

There are a few counts of this clonotype. The rearrangement links TRBV4-3 to TRBJ2-5, with D uncertain. The CDR3 extends over 13 amino acids. Germline assignment: CDR1 LGHNA and CDR2 YSLEER. The V gene lost 4 bases and the J gene lost 4 bases, with 10 bases spanning the gap. The CDR3, as DNA: TGCGCCAGCAGCCGAGAGCTTTCAGAGACCCAGTACTTC. This encodes CASSRELSETQYF.

The rearrangement uses TRBV6-1 and TRBJ1-4; D remains ambiguous. The germline CDR1 and CDR2 sequences are MNHNS and SASEGT. There are 14 residues in the CDR3. V lost 0 bases and J lost 0, with 2 bases in between. In DNA, the CDR3 is TGTGCCAGCAGTGAAGCCGCAACTAATGAAAAACTGTTTTTT. Amino acid sequence: CASSEAATNEKLFF.

This clonotype was recorded at least ten times. V is TRBV6-5 and J is TRBJ2-3, with TRBD1 as a possible D gene (6 bases). V shed 0 bases and J shed 3 bases, with 10 bases lying between them. This CDR3 region has 15 residues. Germline values: CDR1 MNHEY, CDR2 SVGAGI. This chain's CDR3 is CASSYSRQGTDTQYF. CDR3 in DNA: TGTGCCAGCAGTTACTCGCGGCAGGGGACAGATACGCAGTATTTT.

The table lists this clonotype with a few counts. The V gene is TRBV4-1, the J gene TRBJ2-5, with TRBD2 matching 8 bases. Germline V gene sequence: CDR1 MGHRA, CDR2 YSYEKL. This CDR3 is built from 15 residues. Trimming took 4 bases from V and 4 from J; bases not matched to a gene: 8. CDR3 DNA: TGCGCCAGCAGCCGATATAGCGGGACCGGAGAGACCCAGTACTTC. The encoded protein is CASSRYSGTGETQYF.

The CDR3 coding sequence is TGCGCCAGCAGTTTCCGGGGGGGCTCCTACAATGAGCAGTTCTTC. This translates into CASSFRGGSYNEQFF. The V call is TRBV4-1, the J call TRBJ2-1; 8 bases fit TRBD2. This CDR3 contains 15 residues. V shed 6 bases, J shed 0 bases, and the junction held 4 bases outside the gene matches. Germline loops: CDR1 MGHRA, CDR2 YSYEKL.

J is TRBJ1-1 and V is TRBV6-1; D not certain. This CDR3 contains 14 residues. Germline-derived CDR1 and CDR2 are MNHNS and SASEGT. The germline V and J ends were trimmed by 5 bases and 0 bases, with 10 bases remaining between them. CDR3: CASSLTALNTEAFF. CDR3 in DNA: TGTGCCAGCAGTTTAACGGCCCTGAACACTGAAGCTTTCTTT.

This clonotype has just a few counts. The chain employs TRBV20-1 and TRBJ1-1; possible D gene TRBD1, 6 bases. The CDR3 is made up of 15 amino acids. CDR1 is DFQATT, CDR2 SNEGSKA, per germline (reference sequence). The ends were cut back, 5 bases at V and 0 bases at J, with 16 bases in the middle. The chain's CDR3 is CSAPETGSMNTEAFF. The CDR3 coding sequence is TGCAGTGCTCCCGAGACAGGCTCCATGAACACTGAAGCTTTCTTT.

This chain uses TRBV6-1 with TRBJ2-4; 8 positions agree with TRBD2. The trim removed 5 bases at V and 7 bases at J, leaving 7 bases unmatched. Germline CDR1 and CDR2: MNHNS and SASEGT. This CDR3 has 14 amino acids. The CDR3 reads CASSPSGGYNIQYF. The CDR3 bases are TGTGCCAGCAGTCCCAGCGGGGGTTACAACATTCAGTACTTC.

On this clonotype: A read error may be the cause here, since a much bigger clone is one base away. The J gene is TRBJ2-5, the V gene TRBV6-2 or TRBV6-3; maybe TRBD2 (5 bases). This CDR3 has 14 residues. The ends were cut back, 6 bases at V and 2 bases at J, with 13 bases in the middle. Germline V gene lookup returns CDR1 MNHEY and CDR2 SVGEGT. CDR3 in amino acids: CASRPIGRQETQYF. DNA of the CDR3: TGTGCCAGCAGACCTATAGGGAGACAAGAGACCCAGTACTTC.

The gene calls are TRBV30 and TRBJ2-1, with 10 bases that match TRBD2. The CDR3 contains 11 residues. Germline assignment: CDR1 GTSNPN and CDR2 SVGIG (reference sequence). The trim removed 4 bases at V and 13 bases at J, leaving 4 bases unmatched. DNA of the CDR3: TGTGCCTGGACTGTAGCGGGAGGACAGTTCTTC. It translates to CAWTVAGGQFF.

The chain couples TRBV6-1 to TRBJ2-1; maybe TRBD2 (6 bases). This CDR3 region has 16 residues. Trimming shortened V by 5 bases and J by 0 bases, and 14 bases separated the two germline ends. The germline CDR1 and CDR2 sequences are MNHNS and SASEGT. The CDR3 region is CASSPFLGGSYNEQFF. The CDR3, as DNA: TGTGCCAGCAGTCCCTTCTTGGGGGGCTCCTACAATGAGCAGTTCTTC.

This clonotype appeared a single time. The chain links TRBV4-1 to TRBJ1-2, with TRBD1 as a possible D gene (5 bases). Germline CDR1 is MGHRA and CDR2 is YSYEKL. The ends were cut back, 1 base at V and 2 bases at J, with 5 bases in the middle. The CDR3 is 13 residues long. In nucleotides, the CDR3 is TGCGCCAGCAGCCAAGGACAGAACTATGGCTACACCTTC. Translating it yields CASSQGQNYGYTF.

As concerns this clonotype: A much bigger clone sits one base away, suggesting this may be a read error. This chain uses TRBV6-6 with TRBJ2-1; no definite D call. The CDR3 consists of 13 residues. Germline CDR1 is MNHNY and CDR2 is SVGAGI (reference sequence). With 2 bases removed from V and 10 bases from J, the gap between germline ends came to 12 bases. The CDR3 reads CASSYNRLGEQFF. The CDR3 DNA is TGTGCCAGCAGTTACAACCGTCTTGGGGAGCAGTTCTTC.

This chain links TRBV12-3 or TRBV12-4 with TRBJ1-1, with a weak D call TRBD1 (6 bases). The V end lost 2 bases, the J end lost 4 bases, and 11 bases lay between the germline ends. The CDR3 consists of 14 residues. The CDR3 DNA reads as TGTGCCAGCAGTTTAACGGGCAGGGGCACTGAAGCTTTCTTT. Residues: CASSLTGRGTEAFF.

The chain links TRBV12-3 or TRBV12-4 to TRBJ1-6, with TRBD1 as a possible D gene (5 bases). V lost 1 base, J lost 7 bases, and 14 bases lay in between. The CDR3 runs 16 residues. CDR3 sequence: CASSLGSGRLNSPLHF. The CDR3 region has the DNA TGTGCCAGCAGTTTAGGGTCAGGGCGACTCAATTCACCCCTCCACTTT.

The chain uses TRBV2 and TRBJ2-1; TRBD2 matches at 13 bases. Germline V gene data show CDR1 as SNHLY and CDR2 as FYNNEI. The CDR3 loop spans 14 amino acids. V was clipped by 4 bases and J by 8 bases; unmatched bases: 2. The CDR3 reads CASSGTSGSHEQFF. CDR3 nucleotide sequence: TGTGCCAGCAGTGGGACTAGCGGGAGCCATGAGCAGTTCTTC.

This clonotype was recorded at least ten times. This chain connects TRBV7-2 to TRBJ1-1; maybe TRBD1 (6 bases). CDR1 SGHTA and CDR2 FQGNSA come from the germline V gene. The CDR3 is 17 amino acids. Trimming pared 2 bases from V and 4 bases from J, leaving 20 bases between. The CDR3 sequence: CASSLQPGLVGGTEAFF. CDR3 DNA sequence: TGTGCCAGCAGCTTACAACCGGGACTTGTAGGGGGCACTGAAGCTTTCTTT.

The chain links TRBV25-1 to TRBJ2-5, with unresolved D. The CDR3 covers 13 residues. CDR1 is MGHDK, CDR2 SYGVNS, per germline. Trimming took 4 bases from V and 4 from J, leaving 10 bases between them. This chain's CDR3 is CASSVIGSETQYF. DNA for the CDR3: TGTGCCAGCAGTGTTATCGGGTCAGAGACCCAGTACTTC.